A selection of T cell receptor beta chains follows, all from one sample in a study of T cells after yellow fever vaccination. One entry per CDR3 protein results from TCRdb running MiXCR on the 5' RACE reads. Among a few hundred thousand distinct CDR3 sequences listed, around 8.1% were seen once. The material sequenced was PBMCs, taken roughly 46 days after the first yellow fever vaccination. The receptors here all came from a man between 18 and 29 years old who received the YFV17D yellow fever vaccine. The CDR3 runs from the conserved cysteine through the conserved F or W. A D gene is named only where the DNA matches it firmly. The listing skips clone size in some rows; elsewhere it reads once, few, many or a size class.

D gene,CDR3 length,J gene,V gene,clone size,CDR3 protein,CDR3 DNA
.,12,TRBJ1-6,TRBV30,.,CAWSVDNSPLHF,TGTGCCTGGAGTGTTGATAATTCACCCCTCCACTTT
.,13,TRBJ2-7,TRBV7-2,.,CASSLTTTYEQYF,TGTGCCAGCAGCTTAACAACCACCTACGAGCAGTACTTC
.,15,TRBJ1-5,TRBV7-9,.,CASSLGWGEDQPQHF,TGTGCCAGCAGTCTAGGATGGGGGGAAGATCAGCCCCAGCATTTT
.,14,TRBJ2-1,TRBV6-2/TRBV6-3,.,CASSYSGSGNEQFF,TGTGCCAGCAGTTACTCGGGTAGCGGCAATGAGCAGTTCTTC
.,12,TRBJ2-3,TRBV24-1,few,CATSATEDTQYF,TGTGCCACCAGTGCCACGGAAGATACGCAGTATTTT
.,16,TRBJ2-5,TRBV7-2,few,CASSLVRGEAGETQYF,TGTGCCAGCAGCTTAGTTCGCGGCGAGGCGGGGGAGACCCAGTACTTC
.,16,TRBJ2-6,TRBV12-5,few,CASGPTDPSGANVLTF,TGTGCTAGTGGACCAACAGATCCCTCTGGGGCCAACGTCCTGACTTTC
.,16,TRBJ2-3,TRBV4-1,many,CASSQVGARGADTQYF,TGCGCCAGCAGCCAAGTGGGGGCTAGAGGGGCAGATACGCAGTATTTT
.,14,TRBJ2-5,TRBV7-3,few,CASDPVGAQETQYF,TGTGCCAGCGACCCCGTGGGGGCTCAAGAGACCCAGTACTTC
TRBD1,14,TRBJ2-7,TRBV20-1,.,CSARDQGVSYEQYF,TGCAGTGCTAGAGATCAGGGGGTCTCCTACGAGCAGTACTTC
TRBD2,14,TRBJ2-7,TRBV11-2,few,CASSLEIGGYEQYF,TGTGCCAGCAGCTTAGAAATCGGGGGGTACGAGCAGTACTTC
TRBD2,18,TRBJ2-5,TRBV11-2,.,CASSIQGSGGLDEETQYF,TGTGCCAGCAGCATACAGGGTAGCGGGGGGCTAGACGAGGAGACCCAGTACTTC
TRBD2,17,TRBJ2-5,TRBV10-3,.,CAIGSAGLAGGHGTQYF,TGTGCCATCGGATCGGCTGGACTAGCGGGGGGGCACGGGACCCAGTACTTC
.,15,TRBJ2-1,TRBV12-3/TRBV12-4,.,CASSPHTDRDGGQFF,TGTGCCAGCAGTCCCCATACAGACAGGGACGGGGGGCAGTTCTTC
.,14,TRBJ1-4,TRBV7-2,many,CASSLREYSEKLFF,TGTGCCAGCAGCTTACGGGAATACAGCGAAAAACTGTTTTTT
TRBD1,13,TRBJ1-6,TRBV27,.,CASSRGLNSPLHF,TGTGCCAGCTCCAGGGGGTTAAATTCACCCCTCCACTTT
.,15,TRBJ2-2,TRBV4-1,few,CASSPQKGFAGELFF,TGCGCCAGCAGCCCGCAAAAGGGGTTCGCCGGGGAGCTGTTTTTT
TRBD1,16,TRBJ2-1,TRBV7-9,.,CASSLARGTADNEQFF,TGTGCCAGCAGCTTAGCGCGTGGGACAGCGGACAATGAGCAGTTCTTC
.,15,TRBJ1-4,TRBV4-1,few,CASSPKWGANEKLFF,TGCGCCAGCAGCCCCAAATGGGGGGCTAATGAAAAACTGTTTTTT
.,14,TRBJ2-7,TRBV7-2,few,CASSLATGHYEQYF,TGTGCCAGCAGCTTAGCGACAGGTCACTACGAGCAGTACTTC
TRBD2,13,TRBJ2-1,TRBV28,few,CATSGGALNEQFF,TGTGCCACGAGCGGGGGGGCCCTTAATGAGCAGTTCTTC
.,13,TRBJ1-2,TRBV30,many,CAWSVRTPGGYTF,TGTGCCTGGAGTGTACGCACCCCCGGGGGCTACACCTTC
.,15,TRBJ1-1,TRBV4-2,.,CASSQATEGNREAFF,TGTGCCAGCAGCCAAGCTACTGAGGGGAATCGTGAAGCTTTCTTT